Listed here are 7 T cell receptor beta chains from one sample, sequenced in a study of spatial heterogeneity in lung cancer. Study-wide results and caveats: Counts of expanded intratumoral alpha and beta TCRs tracked tumor mutation counts.

TCRdb processed the 5' RACE reads anew with MiXCR; each CDR3 protein has one entry. The sample shows 10,000 to 15,000 distinct CDR3 sequences, around 6.1% of them seen only once. The sample's time point: sample taken at primary tumor resection. These TCRs are of unknown antigen specificity. The sequencing used lung tumor tissue, collected at surgery. The source is a female donor with early-stage non-small cell lung cancer.

This clonotype is medium-sized by share. The chain employs TRBV10-3 and TRBJ2-3, with TRBD2 as a possible D gene (6 bases). CDR1 is ENHRY and CDR2 is SYGVKD in the germline V gene. V dropped 10 bases and J dropped 0 bases, with 17 bases sitting between them. The CDR3 covers 15 residues. The chain's CDR3 is CATTTDGLSTDTQYF. As DNA, the CDR3 is TGTGCCACTACGACCGACGGACTAAGCACAGATACGCAGTATTTT.

Sample share makes this clonotype medium-sized (0.01 to 0.1%). The CDR3 loop reads CASRLTGSPSGANVLTF. The CDR3 bases are TGTGCCAGCAGGCTAACAGGGAGCCCCTCTGGGGCCAACGTCCTGACTTTC. The rearrangement links TRBV6-5 to TRBJ2-6; possible D gene TRBD1, 6 bases. This CDR3 region has 17 residues. From germline, CDR1 is MNHEY and CDR2 SVGAGI. Trimming cost V 6 bases and J 0 bases, with 15 bases left between them.

This clonotype showed up many times. The chain joins TRBV30 to TRBJ2-7; D perhaps matches TRBD2 (5 bases). The length of the CDR3 is 14 residues. V shed 2 bases and J shed 2 bases, with 13 bases lying between them. Germline V gives CDR1 GTSNPN, CDR2 SVGIG (reference sequence). The CDR3 sequence: CAWSKSGWTYEQYF. In DNA form, the CDR3 reads TGTGCCTGGAGTAAGTCGGGGTGGACCTACGAGCAGTACTTC. Using reference TRBV30 and TRBJ2-7 for the parts outside the CDR3, the full variable domain is SQTIHQWPATLVQPVGSPLSLECTVEGTSNPNLYWYRQAAGRGLQLLFYSVGIGQISSEVPQNLSASRPQDRQFILSSKKLLLSDSGFYLCAWSKSGWTYEQYFGPGTRLTVT.

This clonotype was recorded many times. The chain uses TRBV5-1 and TRBJ1-2; 10 nucleotides align to TRBD1. The CDR3 loop spans 16 amino acids. The V and J ends lost 4 bases and 4 bases, in that order; junction bases with no gene match: 10. CDR1 SGHRS and CDR2 YFSETQ come from the germline V gene. CDR3 DNA sequence: TGCGCCAGCAGCCGAACCGGACAGGGGGAAATCTATGGCTACACCTTC. Amino acid sequence: CASSRTGQGEIYGYTF. Full variable domain (remainder filled in from reference TRBV5-1 and TRBJ1-2): KAGVTQTPRYLIKTRGQQVTLSCSPISGHRSVSWYQQTPGQGLQFLFEYFSETQRNKGNFPGRFSGRQFSNSRSEMNVSTLELGDSALYLCASSRTGQGEIYGYTFGSGTRLTVV.

V usage is TRBV9 and J usage is TRBJ2-1; 10 bases line up with TRBD2. The CDR3 sequence is 16 residues long. Germline V gene sequence: CDR1 SGDLS, CDR2 YYNGEE. V lost 0 bases and J lost 5; bases outside the gene matches: 5. CDR3 coding DNA: TGTGCCAGCAGCGTAGGTCTAGCGGGAGTAGACAATGAGCAGTTCTTC. It specifies CASSVGLAGVDNEQFF.

This clonotype showed up many times. CDR3 protein: CASQGRGNEQYF. CDR3 DNA: TGTGCCAGCCAGGGCAGGGGCAACGAGCAGTACTTC. V gene TRBV12-3 or TRBV12-4 combines with J gene TRBJ2-7, with D maybe TRBD1 (6 bases). CDR3 length: 12 residues. Between the trimmed V and J ends, which lost 8 bases and 5 bases, there was a span of 13 bases.

This clonotype was observed at least ten times. The genes are TRBV7-8 and TRBJ1-3; 8 bases line up with TRBD1. Germline V gives CDR1 SGHVS, CDR2 FQNEAQ. J was trimmed by 0 bases and V by 5 bases; bases with no gene match: 9. The CDR3 loop spans 17 amino acids. CDR3 bases: TGTGCCAGCAGCCCTCGACAGGGGACGAGCTCTGGAAACACCATATATTTT. Translation: CASSPRQGTSSGNTIYF.